This T cell receptor beta chain came from a study of control samples from healthy donors and cancer patients (dated by TCRdb to about 2020). The library was prepared using the immunoSEQ multiplex PCR assay. Sourced from immuneACCESS, this table was stored by TCRdb with only in-frame sequences that have V and J called. A share of the clones is absent; for the studies checked, an unresolved V gene accounts for under half, and the remainder has no known explanation. The sample yields about 31,000 clones; around 94% were counted once. The ten top clones hold just over 6.5% of the sample. V was cut back by 6 bases and J by 0 bases, leaving a gap of 10 bases between them. The CDR3 starts with the cysteine, ends with the phenylalanine, and has 14 residues. CDR3 DNA only is kept here, 42 bases in frame from base 1. CDR1 and CDR2, looked up from the germline V gene, are MDHEN and SYDVKM. As concerns this clone: Its antigen remains unidentified. One base away there is no much larger clone; base qualities are not given.

This receptor was identified in a man aged 55-75 years in good health. The chain was built from TRBV28 and TRBJ2-3; confidence is insufficient to name the D gene. Sequencing input: blood. The DNA reads TGTGCCAGCAGGAAGGCTCTTAGCACAGATACGCAGTATTTT. Translated, it gives CASRKALSTDTQYF.